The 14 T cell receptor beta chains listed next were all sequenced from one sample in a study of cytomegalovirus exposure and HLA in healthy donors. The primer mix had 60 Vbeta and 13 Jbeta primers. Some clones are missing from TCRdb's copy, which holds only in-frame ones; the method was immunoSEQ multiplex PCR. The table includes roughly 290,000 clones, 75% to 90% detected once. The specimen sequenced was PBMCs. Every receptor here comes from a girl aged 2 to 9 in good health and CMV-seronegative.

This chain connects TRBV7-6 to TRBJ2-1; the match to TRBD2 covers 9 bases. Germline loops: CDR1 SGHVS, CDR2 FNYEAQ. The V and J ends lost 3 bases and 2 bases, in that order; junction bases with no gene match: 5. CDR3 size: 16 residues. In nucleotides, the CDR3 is TGTGCCAGCAGCTTTCTAGCGGGAACCGCCTACAATGAGCAGTTCTTC. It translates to CASSFLAGTAYNEQFF.

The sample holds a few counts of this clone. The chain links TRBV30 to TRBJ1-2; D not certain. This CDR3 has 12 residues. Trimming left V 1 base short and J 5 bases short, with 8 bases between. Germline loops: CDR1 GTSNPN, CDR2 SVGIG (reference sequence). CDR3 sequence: CAWSAGRYGYTF. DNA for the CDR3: TGTGCCTGGAGTGCCGGGAGGTATGGCTACACCTTC. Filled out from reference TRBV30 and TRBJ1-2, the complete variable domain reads SQTIHQWPATLVQPVGSPLSLECTVEGTSNPNLYWYRQAAGRGLQLLFYSVGIGQISSEVPQNLSASRPQDRQFILSSKKLLLSDSGFYLCAWSAGRYGYTFGSGTRLTVV.

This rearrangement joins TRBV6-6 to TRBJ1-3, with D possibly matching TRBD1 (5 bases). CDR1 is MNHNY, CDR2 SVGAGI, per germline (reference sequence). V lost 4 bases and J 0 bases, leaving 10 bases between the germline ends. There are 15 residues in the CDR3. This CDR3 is CASSSPGVSGNTIYF. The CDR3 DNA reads TGTGCCAGCAGTTCGCCGGGGGTCTCTGGAAACACCATATATTTT.

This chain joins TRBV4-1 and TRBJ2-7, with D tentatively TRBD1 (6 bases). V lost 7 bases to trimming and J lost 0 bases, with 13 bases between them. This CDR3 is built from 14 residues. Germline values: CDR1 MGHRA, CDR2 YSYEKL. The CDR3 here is CASKRQEFSYEQYF. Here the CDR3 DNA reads TGCGCCAGCAAGAGACAGGAGTTCTCCTACGAGCAGTACTTC.

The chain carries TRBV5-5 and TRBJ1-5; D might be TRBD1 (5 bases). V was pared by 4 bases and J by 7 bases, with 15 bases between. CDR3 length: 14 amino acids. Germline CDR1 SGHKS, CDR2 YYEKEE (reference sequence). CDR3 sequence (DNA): TGTGCCAGCAGCCCGGGACGGGCGGGGCAGCCCCAGCATTTT. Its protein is CASSPGRAGQPQHF.

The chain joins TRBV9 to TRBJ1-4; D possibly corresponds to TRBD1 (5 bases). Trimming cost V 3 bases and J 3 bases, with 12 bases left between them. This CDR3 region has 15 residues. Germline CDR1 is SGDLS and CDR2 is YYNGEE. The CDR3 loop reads CASSADSRANEKLFF. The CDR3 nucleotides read TGTGCCAGCAGCGCCGACAGTCGAGCTAATGAAAAACTGTTTTTT.

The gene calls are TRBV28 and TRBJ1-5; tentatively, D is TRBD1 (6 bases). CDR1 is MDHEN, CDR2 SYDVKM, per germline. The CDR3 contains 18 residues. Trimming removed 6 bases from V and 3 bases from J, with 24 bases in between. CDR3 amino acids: CASSPLDSSLSYNQPQHF. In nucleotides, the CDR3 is TGTGCCAGCAGCCCATTGGACAGTTCCCTGTCCTACAATCAGCCCCAGCATTTT.

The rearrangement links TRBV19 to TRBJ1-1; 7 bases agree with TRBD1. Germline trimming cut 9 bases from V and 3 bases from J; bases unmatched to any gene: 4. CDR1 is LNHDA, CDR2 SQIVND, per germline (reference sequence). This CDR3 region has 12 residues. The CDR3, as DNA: TGTGCCAGCCTTGGGACAGACACTGAAGCTTTCTTT. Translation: CASLGTDTEAFF.

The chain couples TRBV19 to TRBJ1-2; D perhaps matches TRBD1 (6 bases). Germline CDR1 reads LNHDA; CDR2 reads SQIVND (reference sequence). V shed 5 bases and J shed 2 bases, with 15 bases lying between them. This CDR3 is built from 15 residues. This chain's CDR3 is CASSWSTGLNYGYTF. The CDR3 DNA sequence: TGTGCCAGTAGTTGGTCGACAGGACTCAACTATGGCTACACCTTC.

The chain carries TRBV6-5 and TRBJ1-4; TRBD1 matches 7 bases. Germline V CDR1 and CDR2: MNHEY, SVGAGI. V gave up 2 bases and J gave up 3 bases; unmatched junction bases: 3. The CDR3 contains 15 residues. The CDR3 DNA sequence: TGTGCCAGCAGTTACGATGGGACAGCTAATGAAAAACTGTTTTTT. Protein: CASSYDGTANEKLFF.

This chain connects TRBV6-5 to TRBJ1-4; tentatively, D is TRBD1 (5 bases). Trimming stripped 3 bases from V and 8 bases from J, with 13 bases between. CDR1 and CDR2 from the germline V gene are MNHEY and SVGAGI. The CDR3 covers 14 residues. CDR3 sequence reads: CASSYWGVDEKLFF. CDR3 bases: TGTGCCAGCAGTTATTGGGGGGTTGACGAAAAACTGTTTTTT.

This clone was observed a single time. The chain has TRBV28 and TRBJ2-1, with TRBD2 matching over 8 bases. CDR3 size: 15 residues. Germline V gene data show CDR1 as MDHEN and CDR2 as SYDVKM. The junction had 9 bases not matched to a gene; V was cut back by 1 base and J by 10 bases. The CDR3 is CASSLSPTSGGEQFF. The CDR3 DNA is TGTGCCAGCAGTTTATCCCCTACTAGCGGTGGGGAGCAGTTCTTC. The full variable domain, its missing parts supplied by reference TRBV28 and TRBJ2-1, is DVKVTQSSRYLVKRTGEKVFLECVQDMDHENMFWYRQDPGLGLRLIYFSYDVKMKEKGDIPEGYSVSREKKERFSLILESASTNQTSMYLCASSLSPTSGGEQFFGPGTRLTVL.

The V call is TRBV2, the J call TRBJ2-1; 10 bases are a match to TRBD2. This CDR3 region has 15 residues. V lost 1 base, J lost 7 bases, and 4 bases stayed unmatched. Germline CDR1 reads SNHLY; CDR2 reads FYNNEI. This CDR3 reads CASSEGLAGVNEQFF. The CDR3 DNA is TGTGCCAGCAGTGAAGGGCTAGCGGGAGTAAATGAGCAGTTCTTC.

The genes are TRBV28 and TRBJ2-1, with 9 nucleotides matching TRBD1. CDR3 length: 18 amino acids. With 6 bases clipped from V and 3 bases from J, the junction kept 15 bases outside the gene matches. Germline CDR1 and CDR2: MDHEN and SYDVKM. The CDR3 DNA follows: TGTGCCAGCAGCCCCAGGTGGGGACAGGGTCGAGGCTACAATGAGCAGTTCTTC. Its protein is CASSPRWGQGRGYNEQFF.